The 16 T cell receptor beta chains in this list originate from one sample, sequenced in a study of T cell repertoires in cytomegalovirus infection. TCRdb called the reads again in MiXCR, with one record for every CDR3 protein. This sample has some 200,000 distinct CDR3 sequences; 8% to 10% occur once, and the top ten carry approximately 4.6%. The source material was PBMCs. The source of these receptors is a human donor in good health (CMV status not recorded). Some clones in this sample may be carry-over from other donors' samples.

This clonotype was counted many times. The chain is built from TRBV7-6 and TRBJ2-7, with 8 nucleotides matching TRBD1. Germline loops: CDR1 SGHVS, CDR2 FNYEAQ. J lost 7 bases, V lost 5 bases, and 13 bases had no gene match. This CDR3 has 15 amino acids. In nucleotides, the CDR3 is TGTGCCAGCAGCCCACGGACAGGGCCCTCGGGGGAGCAGTACTTC. This sequence encodes CASSPRTGPSGEQYF.

This clonotype occurred many times. The V call is TRBV12-3 or TRBV12-4, the J call TRBJ1-1; 7 bases are shared with TRBD1. The CDR3 contains 13 residues. The V and J ends lost 5 bases and 3 bases, in that order; junction bases with no gene match: 3. CDR3 nucleotide sequence: TGTGCCAGCAGTCTAGGGACAGACACTGAAGCTTTCTTT. It yields the protein CASSLGTDTEAFF.

This clonotype was seen many times. CDR3 nucleotides: TGTGCCAGCAGCTTAGAGGGCTCGGGGTCCCACGAGCAGTACTTC. Translation: CASSLEGSGSHEQYF. This rearrangement joins TRBV7-2 to TRBJ2-7; the D gene is possibly TRBD2 (5 bases). This CDR3 spans 15 amino acids. The germline gives CDR1 SGHTA, CDR2 FQGNSA. V was clipped by 1 base and J by 5 bases, with 15 bases between them.

The chain links TRBV6-2 or TRBV6-3 to TRBJ2-1; D is ambiguous. V gave up 2 bases and J gave up 6 bases, with 14 bases separating them. CDR3 size: 15 residues. Germline CDR1 is MNHEY and CDR2 is SVGEGT. CDR3 in amino acids: CASSYLSAAGNEQFF. DNA for the CDR3: TGTGCCAGCAGTTACCTTTCGGCGGCTGGCAATGAGCAGTTCTTC.

Many counts were recorded for this clonotype. The chain combines TRBV7-2 with TRBJ2-7; 7 bases agree with TRBD2. Trimming cost V 1 base and J 0 bases; bases outside gene matches: 3. Germline V CDR1 and CDR2: SGHTA, FQGNSA. The CDR3 extends over 15 amino acids. CDR3 sequence: CASSLGGGGSYEQYF. Here the CDR3 DNA reads TGTGCCAGCAGCTTAGGCGGGGGTGGCTCCTACGAGCAGTACTTC.

This clonotype has at least ten counts. The rearrangement links TRBV6-2 or TRBV6-3 to TRBJ1-6; TRBD1 might be the D (5 bases). The length of the CDR3 is 16 residues. Germline V lookup: CDR1 MNHEY, CDR2 SVGEGT. Between the trimmed V and J ends, which lost 4 bases and 5 bases, there was a span of 15 bases. The CDR3 region is CASSSVSGRDNSPLHF. In DNA form, the CDR3 reads TGTGCCAGCAGTTCGGTATCAGGGAGGGATAATTCACCCCTCCACTTT.

CDR3 in amino acids: CASSPIRRRNEQFF. The CDR3 coding sequence is TGTGCCAGCAGCCCCATCAGGAGAAGGAATGAGCAGTTCTTC. V and J are TRBV11-2 and TRBJ2-1, with unresolved D. CDR3 length equals 14 residues. Germline CDR1 reads SGHAT; CDR2 reads FQNNGV. Trimming took off 5 bases at V and 7 bases at J, with 15 bases between the two ends.

This clonotype showed up just a few times. The chain carries TRBV15 and TRBJ2-3; TRBD2 agrees at 12 bases. The CDR3 contains 18 residues. V gave up 4 bases and J gave up 3 bases; unmatched junction bases: 11. Germline V lookup: CDR1 LNHNV, CDR2 YYDKDF (reference sequence). CDR3 region: CATSIETSGRGGTDTQYF. CDR3 DNA sequence: TGTGCCACCAGCATCGAGACTAGCGGGAGAGGGGGGACAGATACGCAGTATTTT.

This clonotype showed up many times. The chain uses TRBV7-2 and TRBJ2-5, with 8 positions matching TRBD2. V gave up 3 bases and J gave up 1 base; unmatched junction bases: 13. From germline, CDR1 is SGHTA and CDR2 FQGNSA. The length of the CDR3 is 18 residues. The DNA of the CDR3 is TGTGCCAGCAGCTTGGCCGGACCAGGGCGGGGGGCCCAAGAGACCCAGTACTTC. Amino acids: CASSLAGPGRGAQETQYF.

This clonotype was counted ten times or more. V is TRBV7-8 and J is TRBJ2-1; 7 bases agree with TRBD2. V shed 5 bases, J shed 2 bases, and the junction held 6 bases outside the gene matches. The CDR3 runs to 15 residues. CDR1 and CDR2 from the germline V gene are SGHVS and FQNEAQ. CDR3 in DNA: TGTGCCAGCAGCCCAAGCGGGGCCGCCTACAATGAGCAGTTCTTC. Protein sequence: CASSPSGAAYNEQFF.

This clonotype was seen many times. The chain employs TRBV7-2 and TRBJ1-2; D gene uncertain. The germline V gene has CDR1 SGHTA and CDR2 FQGNSA. V lost 2 bases, J lost 5 bases, and 12 bases lay in between. The CDR3 has 14 amino acids. CDR3 in amino acids: CASSLQEQIYGYTF. The CDR3, as DNA: TGTGCCAGCAGCTTACAGGAGCAGATTTATGGCTACACCTTC.

The V call is TRBV28, the J call TRBJ2-5; 8 nucleotides match TRBD2. V was clipped by 6 bases and J by 5 bases; unmatched bases: 14. Germline CDR1 and CDR2: MDHEN and SYDVKM. The CDR3 has 16 amino acids. The CDR3 nucleotides read TGTGCCAGCAGACCTTTGACTAGCGCCACTTTCGAGACCCAGTACTTC. It is translated as CASRPLTSATFETQYF.

This clonotype was recorded many times. The genes are TRBV28 and TRBJ2-7; D perhaps matches TRBD1 (5 bases). Deletions cut 0 bases from V and 5 bases from J, with 8 bases between. Germline values: CDR1 MDHEN, CDR2 SYDVKM. This CDR3 region has 13 residues. This CDR3 reads CASSLWGRHEQYF. The DNA for the CDR3 is TGTGCCAGCAGTTTATGGGGGCGCCACGAGCAGTACTTC.

This clonotype has more than one count but fewer than ten. The chain carries TRBV14 and TRBJ2-1; 8 bases fit TRBD2. Germline assignment: CDR1 SGHDN and CDR2 FVKESK. Trimming took 4 bases from V and 4 from J; bases not matched to a gene: 3. The CDR3 covers 14 residues. In nucleotides, the CDR3 is TGTGCCAGCAGCCTGAAGCGGGGGTACAATGAGCAGTTCTTC. Translating it yields CASSLKRGYNEQFF.

The J gene is TRBJ2-4, the V gene TRBV20-1; 12 nucleotides line up with TRBD2. CDR3 length equals 17 residues. The germline gives CDR1 DFQATT, CDR2 SNEGSKA (reference sequence). V lost 0 bases, J lost 8 bases, and 11 bases stayed unmatched. CDR3 residues: CSARDLSLAGGRDIQYF. Written as DNA, the CDR3 is TGCAGTGCTAGAGATCTCTCGCTAGCGGGAGGGAGGGACATTCAGTACTTC.

The gene calls are TRBV10-3 and TRBJ1-2; the D is unclear. CDR1 ENHRY and CDR2 SYGVKD come from the germline V gene. The CDR3 is 16 amino acids. Trimming removed 8 bases from V and 0 bases from J, with 19 bases in between. DNA of the CDR3: TGTGCCATCGGAGGGTTAGGCAGACGCGCTAACTATGGCTACACCTTC. It specifies CAIGGLGRRANYGYTF.